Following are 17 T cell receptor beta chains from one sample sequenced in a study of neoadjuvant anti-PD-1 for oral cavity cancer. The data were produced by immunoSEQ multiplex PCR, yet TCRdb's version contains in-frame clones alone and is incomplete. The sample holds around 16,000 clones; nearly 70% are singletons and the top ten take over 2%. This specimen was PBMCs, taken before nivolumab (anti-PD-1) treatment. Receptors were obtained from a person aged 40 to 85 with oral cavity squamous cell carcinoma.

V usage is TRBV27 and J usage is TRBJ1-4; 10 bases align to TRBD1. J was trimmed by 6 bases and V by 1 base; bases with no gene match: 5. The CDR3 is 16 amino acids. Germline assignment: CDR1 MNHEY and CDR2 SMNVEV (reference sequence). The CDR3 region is CASSLLAGQGYEKLFF. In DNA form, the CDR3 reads TGTGCCAGCAGTTTATTGGCGGGACAGGGGTATGAAAAACTGTTTTTT. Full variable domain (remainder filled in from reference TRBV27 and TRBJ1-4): EAQVTQNPRYLITVTGKKLTVTCSQNMNHEYMSWYRQDPGLGLRQIYYSMNVEVTDKGDVPEGYKVSRKEKRNFPLILESPSPNQTSLYFCASSLLAGQGYEKLFFGSGTQLSVL.

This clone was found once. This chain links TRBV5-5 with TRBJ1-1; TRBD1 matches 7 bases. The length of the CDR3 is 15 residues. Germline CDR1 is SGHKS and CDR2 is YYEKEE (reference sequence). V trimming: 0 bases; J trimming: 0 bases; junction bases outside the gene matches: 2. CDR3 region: CASSLADRLNTEAFF. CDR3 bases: TGTGCCAGCAGCTTGGCGGACAGGTTGAACACTGAAGCTTTCTTT. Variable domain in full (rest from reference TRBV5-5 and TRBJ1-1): DAGVTQSPTHLIKTRGQQVTLRCSPISGHKSVSWYQQVLGQGPQFIFQYYEKEERGRGNFPDRFSARQFPNYSSELNVNALLLGDSALYLCASSLADRLNTEAFFGQGTRLTVV.

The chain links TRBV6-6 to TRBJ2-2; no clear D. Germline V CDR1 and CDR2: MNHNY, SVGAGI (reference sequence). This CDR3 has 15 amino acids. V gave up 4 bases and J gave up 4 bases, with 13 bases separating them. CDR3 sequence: CASSLTSYFTGELFF. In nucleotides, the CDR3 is TGTGCCAGCAGTTTGACAAGCTACTTCACCGGGGAGCTGTTTTTT.

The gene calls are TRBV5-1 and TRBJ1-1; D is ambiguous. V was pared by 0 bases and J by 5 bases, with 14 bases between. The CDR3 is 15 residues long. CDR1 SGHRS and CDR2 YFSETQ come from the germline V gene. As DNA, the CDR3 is TGCGCCAGCAGCTTGGCGGCAGAGCTCTGGACTGAAGCTTTCTTT. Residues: CASSLAAELWTEAFF. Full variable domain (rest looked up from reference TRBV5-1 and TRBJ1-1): KAGVTQTPRYLIKTRGQQVTLSCSPISGHRSVSWYQQTPGQGLQFLFEYFSETQRNKGNFPGRFSGRQFSNSRSEMNVSTLELGDSALYLCASSLAAELWTEAFFGQGTRLTVV.

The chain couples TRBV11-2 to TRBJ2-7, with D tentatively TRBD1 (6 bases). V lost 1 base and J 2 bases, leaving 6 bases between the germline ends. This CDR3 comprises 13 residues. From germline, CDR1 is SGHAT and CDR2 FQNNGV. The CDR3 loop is CASSLGTAYEQYF. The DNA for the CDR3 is TGTGCCAGCAGCTTAGGGACAGCCTACGAGCAGTACTTC.

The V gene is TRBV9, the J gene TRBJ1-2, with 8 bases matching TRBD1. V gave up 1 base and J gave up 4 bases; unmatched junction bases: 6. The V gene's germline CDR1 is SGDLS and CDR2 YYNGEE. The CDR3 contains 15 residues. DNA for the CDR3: TGTGCCAGCAGCGTAATCGCAGGGGGCAGCTATGGCTACACCTTC. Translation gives CASSVIAGGSYGYTF. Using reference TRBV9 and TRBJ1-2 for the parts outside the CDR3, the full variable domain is DSGVTQTPKHLITATGQRVTLRCSPRSGDLSVYWYQQSLDQGLQFLIQYYNGEERAKGNILERFSAQQFPDLHSELNLSSLELGDSALYFCASSVIAGGSYGYTFGSGTRLTVV.

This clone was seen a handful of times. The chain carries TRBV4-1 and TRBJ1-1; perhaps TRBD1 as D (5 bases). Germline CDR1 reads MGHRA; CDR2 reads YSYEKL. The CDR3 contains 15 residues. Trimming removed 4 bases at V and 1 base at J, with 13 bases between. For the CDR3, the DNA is TGCGCCAGCAGCCCCGGTGGGGCTCAGAACACTGAAGCTTTCTTT. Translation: CASSPGGAQNTEAFF.

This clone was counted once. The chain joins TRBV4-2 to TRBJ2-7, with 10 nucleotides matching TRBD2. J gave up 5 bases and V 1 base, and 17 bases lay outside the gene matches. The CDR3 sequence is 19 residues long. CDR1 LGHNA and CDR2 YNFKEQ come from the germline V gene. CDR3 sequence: CASSQAWVSGRSDVNEQYF. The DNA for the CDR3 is TGTGCCAGCAGCCAAGCTTGGGTTAGCGGGAGGTCGGACGTGAACGAGCAGTACTTC.

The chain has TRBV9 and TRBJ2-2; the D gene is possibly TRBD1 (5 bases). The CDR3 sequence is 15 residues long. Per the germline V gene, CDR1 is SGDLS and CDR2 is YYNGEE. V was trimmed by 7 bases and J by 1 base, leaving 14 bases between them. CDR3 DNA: TGTGCCAGCTCCGCACATCAGGGGAACACCGGGGAGCTGTTTTTT. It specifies CASSAHQGNTGELFF.

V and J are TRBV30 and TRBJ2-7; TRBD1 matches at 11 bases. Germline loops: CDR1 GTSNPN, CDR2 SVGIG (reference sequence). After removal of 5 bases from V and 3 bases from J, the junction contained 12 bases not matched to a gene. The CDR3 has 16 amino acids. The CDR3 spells CAWAQDRGRGRYEQYF. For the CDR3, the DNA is TGTGCCTGGGCTCAGGACAGGGGGCGGGGACGCTACGAGCAGTACTTC.

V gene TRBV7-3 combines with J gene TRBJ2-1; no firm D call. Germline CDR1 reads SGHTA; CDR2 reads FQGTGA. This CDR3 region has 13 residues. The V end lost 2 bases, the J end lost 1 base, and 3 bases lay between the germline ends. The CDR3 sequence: CASSLDSYNEQFF. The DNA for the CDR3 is TGTGCCAGCAGCTTAGATTCCTACAATGAGCAGTTCTTC.

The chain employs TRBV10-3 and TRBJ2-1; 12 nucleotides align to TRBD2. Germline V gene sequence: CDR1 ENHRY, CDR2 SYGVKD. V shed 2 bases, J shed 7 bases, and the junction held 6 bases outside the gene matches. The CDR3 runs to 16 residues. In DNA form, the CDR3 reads TGTGCCATCAGTGAGCTGACTAGCGGGAGCAGTAATGAGCAGTTCTTC. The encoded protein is CAISELTSGSSNEQFF.

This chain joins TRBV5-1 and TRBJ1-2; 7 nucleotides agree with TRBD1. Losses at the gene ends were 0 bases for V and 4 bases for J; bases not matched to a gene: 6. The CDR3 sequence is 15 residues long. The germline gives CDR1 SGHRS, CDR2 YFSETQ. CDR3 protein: CASSLDDRDSYGYTF. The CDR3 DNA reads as TGCGCCAGCAGCTTGGATGATCGGGACAGCTATGGCTACACCTTC.

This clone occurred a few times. The CDR3 is CASSDYPSTGELFF. The CDR3 region has the DNA TGTGCCAGCAGTGATTACCCGAGCACCGGGGAGCTGTTTTTT. This chain joins TRBV2 and TRBJ2-2; unclear D gene. The CDR3 is 14 amino acids. Looked up from germline, CDR1 is SNHLY and CDR2 is FYNNEI. Trimming removed 3 bases from V and 4 bases from J, with 9 bases in between.

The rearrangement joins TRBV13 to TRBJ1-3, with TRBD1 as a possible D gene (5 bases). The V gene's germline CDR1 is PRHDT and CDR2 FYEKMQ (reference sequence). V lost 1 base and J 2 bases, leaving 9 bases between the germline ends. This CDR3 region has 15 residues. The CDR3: CASSLAGDPGNTIYF. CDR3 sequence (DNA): TGTGCCAGCAGCTTAGCGGGGGACCCTGGAAACACCATATATTTT.

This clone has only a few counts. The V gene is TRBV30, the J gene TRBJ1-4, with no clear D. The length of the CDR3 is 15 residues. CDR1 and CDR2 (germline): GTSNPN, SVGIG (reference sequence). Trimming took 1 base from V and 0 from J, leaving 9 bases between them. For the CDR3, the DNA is TGTGCCTGGAGTGCCTGGAGTGCAACTAATGAAAAACTGTTTTTT. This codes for CAWSAWSATNEKLFF.

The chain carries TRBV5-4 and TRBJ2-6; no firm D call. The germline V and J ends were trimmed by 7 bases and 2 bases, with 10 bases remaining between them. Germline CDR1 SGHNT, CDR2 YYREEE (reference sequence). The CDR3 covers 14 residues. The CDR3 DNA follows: TGTGCCAGCTCTGGTCTCCCTGGGGCCAACGTCCTGACTTTC. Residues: CASSGLPGANVLTF.